This TCR beta chain came from a study of T cell repertoires in ileal Crohn's disease. The overall study: 35% were active smokers at surgery; median disease duration was 7.9 years. Study results and caveats: Mucosal expansions were suggested to be mainly CD8 T cells.

The CDR3 runs 14 residues. Looked up from germline, CDR1 is SEHNR and CDR2 is FQNEAQ (reference sequence). Trimming cost V 11 bases and J 0 bases, with 16 bases left between them. This table comes from immunoSEQ multiplex PCR, and its TCRdb copy is limited to in-frame clones, with some not included. The table includes more than 3,500 clones, 69% detected once. Worth noting for this clone: Its specificity is unknown.

The chain is built from TRBV7-9 and TRBJ2-5, with a possible D match to TRBD2 (7 bases). The receptor comes from an adult with Crohn's disease. Input material: ileal tissue. CDR3 amino acids: CAVQRGANQETQYF. CDR3 DNA sequence: TGTGCCGTGCAACGGGGGGCGAACCAAGAGACCCAGTACTTC.